These T cell receptor beta chains were read from a single sample in a study of T cells in localized non-small cell lung cancer. Measured with immunoSEQ multiplex PCR; TCRdb has only the in-frame clones, and not every one. The sample yields 650 to 850 clones, about 29% seen once. The sample was normal lung tissue next to the tumor, taken before any cancer treatment. These receptors all stem from a female donor aged 60 or older with stage II lung adenocarcinoma. Both conserved end residues are part of each CDR3. Each record gives: clone size, V gene, CDR3 protein. Only some rows state a clone size, as once, few, many or a class for expanded clones.

large TRBV6-8 CASSDSEGGELFF
few TRBV19 CASSIGGFAPYEQYF
. TRBV4-1 CASSQSGNSNYEQYF
few TRBV23-1 CASSQEGAREDTQYF
large TRBV29-1 CSLGRVGEKLFF
few TRBV7-4 CASSRGVSDTQYF
few TRBV6-8 CASSVTGKGTGELFF
. TRBV6-8 CASTPRQFRGEKLFF
large TRBV9 CASSADFDRGVETQYF
few TRBV18 CASSPPTSREEQYF
. TRBV2 CASSARLGSEQFF
large TRBV15 CATSRDRATSTDTQYF